This passage covers 6 T cell receptor beta chains from one sample sequenced in a study of blood T cell repertoires in COVID-19 (dated by TCRdb to between 2020 and 2021). The protocol used for the library was the immunoSEQ multiplex PCR assay. Imported from immuneACCESS, the table was reduced by TCRdb to in-frame sequences with V and J called. These copies leave out some clones; in studies compared against another copy, an unresolved V gene accounts for under half, and the cause of the remainder is not known. The sample profile shows 250,000 to 350,000 clones; 88% of them were found once. About 3.9% of the sample comes from the top ten. Sequenced: peripheral blood. The receptors were sampled from a woman in her forties or fifties with active or convalescent COVID-19.

V usage is TRBV28 and J usage is TRBJ2-5; TRBD1 agrees at 9 bases. This CDR3 is built from 13 residues. The V gene end was trimmed by 8 bases and the J gene end by 12 bases; junction bases not matched to a gene: 13. Germline CDR1 MDHEN, CDR2 SYDVKM. This CDR3 reads CASALGTGSSKYF. The CDR3 coding sequence is TGTGCCAGCGCCCTAGGGACAGGGTCCTCCAAGTACTTC.

This chain joins TRBV7-8 and TRBJ2-2; D uncertain. The CDR3 has 11 amino acids. V was pared by 5 bases and J by 8 bases, with 6 bases between. Germline CDR1 and CDR2: SGHVS and FQNEAQ. The CDR3 sequence: CASSPRGELFF. In DNA form, the CDR3 reads TGTGCCAGCAGCCCTCGGGGGGAGCTGTTTTTT.

The chain links TRBV3-1 (or the pseudogene TRBV3-2) to TRBJ2-1; D is ambiguous. Looked up from germline, CDR1 is LGHDT and CDR2 is YNNKEL (reference sequence). The CDR3 runs to 11 residues. V was cut by 4 bases and J by 9 bases, with 7 bases left in between. Here the CDR3 reads CASSPGREQFF. DNA for the CDR3: TGTGCCAGCAGCCCGGGTCGTGAGCAGTTCTTC.

The genes are TRBV10-3 and TRBJ1-6; 7 bases line up with TRBD1. CDR1 is ENHRY and CDR2 is SYGVKD in the germline V gene. Trimming cost V 2 bases and J 5 bases; bases outside gene matches: 0. The CDR3 loop spans 14 amino acids. The CDR3 reads CAISEDRDNSPLHF. Written as DNA, the CDR3 is TGTGCCATCAGTGAGGACAGGGATAATTCACCCCTCCACTTT.

In the case of this clone: Germline and junction disagree at one end, which may indicate a read error. The V and J genes are TRBV30 and TRBJ2-7, with 9 bases aligning to TRBD1. The CDR3 runs 14 residues. Germline V gene data show CDR1 as GTSNPN and CDR2 as SVGIG (reference sequence). The CDR3, as DNA: TGTGCCTGGAGTTTTAGACACGGACAGGGGAGGATGGCCTTC. Its protein product is CAWSFRHGQGRMAF.

The rearrangement joins TRBV28 to TRBJ1-2; 7 bases match TRBD1. The V gene's germline CDR1 is MDHEN and CDR2 SYDVKM. V lost 2 bases to trimming and J lost 1 base; unmatched junction nucleotides: 7. This CDR3 is 16 amino acids long. This chain's CDR3 is CASSLPRQGFNYGYTF. The DNA of the CDR3 is TGTGCCAGCAGTTTACCCCGACAGGGATTTAACTATGGCTACACCTTC.